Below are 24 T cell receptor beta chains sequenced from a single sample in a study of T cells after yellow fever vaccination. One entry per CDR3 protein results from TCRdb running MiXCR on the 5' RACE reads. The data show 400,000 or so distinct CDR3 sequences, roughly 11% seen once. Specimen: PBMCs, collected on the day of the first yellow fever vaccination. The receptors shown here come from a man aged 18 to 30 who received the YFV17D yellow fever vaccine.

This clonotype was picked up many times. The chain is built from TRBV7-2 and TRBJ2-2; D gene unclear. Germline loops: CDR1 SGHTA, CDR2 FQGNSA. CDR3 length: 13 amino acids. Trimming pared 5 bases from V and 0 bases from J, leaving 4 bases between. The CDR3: CASSTANTGELFF. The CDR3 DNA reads TGTGCCAGCAGCACTGCGAACACCGGGGAGCTGTTTTTT.

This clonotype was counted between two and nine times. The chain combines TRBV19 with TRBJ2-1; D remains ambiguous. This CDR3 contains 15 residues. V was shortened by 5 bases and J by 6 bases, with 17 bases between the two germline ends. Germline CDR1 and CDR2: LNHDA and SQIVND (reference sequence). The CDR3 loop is CASSLGFLKPNEQFF. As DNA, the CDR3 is TGTGCCAGTAGTTTGGGGTTCTTAAAGCCCAATGAGCAGTTCTTC. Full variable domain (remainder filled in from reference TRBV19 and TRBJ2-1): DGGITQSPKYLFRKEGQNVTLSCEQNLNHDAMYWYRQDPGQGLRLIYYSQIVNDFQKGDIAEGYSVSREKKESFPLTVTSAQKNPTAFYLCASSLGFLKPNEQFFGPGTRLTVL.

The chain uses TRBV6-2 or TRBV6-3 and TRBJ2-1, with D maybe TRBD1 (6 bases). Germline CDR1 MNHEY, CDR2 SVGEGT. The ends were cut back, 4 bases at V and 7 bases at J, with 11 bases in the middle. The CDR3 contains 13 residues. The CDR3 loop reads CASSSLRGNEQFF. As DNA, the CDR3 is TGTGCCAGCAGTTCCCTAAGGGGGAATGAGCAGTTCTTC.

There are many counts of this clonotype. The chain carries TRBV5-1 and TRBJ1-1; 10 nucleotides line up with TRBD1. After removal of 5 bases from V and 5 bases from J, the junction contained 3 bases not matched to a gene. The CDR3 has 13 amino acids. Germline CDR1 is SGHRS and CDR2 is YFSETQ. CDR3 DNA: TGCGCCAGCAGTAGGACAGGGGGGACTGAAGCTTTCTTT. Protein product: CASSRTGGTEAFF.

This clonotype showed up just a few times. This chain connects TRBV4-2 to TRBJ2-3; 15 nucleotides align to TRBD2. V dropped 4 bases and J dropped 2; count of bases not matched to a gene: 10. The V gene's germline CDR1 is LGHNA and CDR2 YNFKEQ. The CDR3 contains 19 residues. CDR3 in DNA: TGTGCCAGCAGCCCGCCGGGACTAGCGGGGGGCCATTACACAGATACGCAGTATTTT. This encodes CASSPPGLAGGHYTDTQYF.

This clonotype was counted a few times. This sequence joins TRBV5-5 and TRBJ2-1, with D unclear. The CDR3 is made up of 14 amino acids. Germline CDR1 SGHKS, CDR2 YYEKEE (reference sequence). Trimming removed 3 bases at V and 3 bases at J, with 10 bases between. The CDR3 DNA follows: TGTGCCAGCAGCTCCTCCCCTCTCTACAATGAGCAGTTCTTC. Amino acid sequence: CASSSSPLYNEQFF.

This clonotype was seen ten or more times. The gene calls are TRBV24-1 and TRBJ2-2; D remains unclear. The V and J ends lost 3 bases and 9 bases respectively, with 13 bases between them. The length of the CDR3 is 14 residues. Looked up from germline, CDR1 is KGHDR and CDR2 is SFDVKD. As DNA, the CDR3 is TGTGCCACCAGTGATCCCGGGTCCCGGAGGGAGCTGTTTTTT. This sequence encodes CATSDPGSRRELFF.

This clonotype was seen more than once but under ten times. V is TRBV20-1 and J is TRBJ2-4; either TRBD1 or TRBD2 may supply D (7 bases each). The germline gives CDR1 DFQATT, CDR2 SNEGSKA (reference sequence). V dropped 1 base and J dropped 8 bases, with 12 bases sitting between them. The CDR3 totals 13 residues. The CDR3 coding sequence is TGCAGTGCTAGAGGGGAGGGGGCGGACATTCAGTACTTC. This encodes CSARGEGADIQYF.

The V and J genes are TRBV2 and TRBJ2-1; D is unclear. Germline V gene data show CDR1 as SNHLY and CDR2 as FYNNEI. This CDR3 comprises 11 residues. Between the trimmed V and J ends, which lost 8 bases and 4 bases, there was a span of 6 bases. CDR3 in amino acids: CASGFYNEQFF. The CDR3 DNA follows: TGTGCCAGCGGGTTTTACAATGAGCAGTTCTTC.

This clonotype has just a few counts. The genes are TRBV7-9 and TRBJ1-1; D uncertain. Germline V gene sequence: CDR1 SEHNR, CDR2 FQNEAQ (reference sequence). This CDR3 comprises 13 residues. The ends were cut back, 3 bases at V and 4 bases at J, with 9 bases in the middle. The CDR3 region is CASSFGTPTEAFF. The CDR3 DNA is TGTGCCAGCAGCTTTGGAACCCCCACTGAAGCTTTCTTT.

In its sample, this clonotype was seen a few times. The CDR3 loop reads CASTTGGDVRPQHF. The CDR3 DNA follows: TGTGCCAGCACGACAGGGGGGGATGTGCGGCCCCAGCATTTT. The chain carries TRBV12-3 or TRBV12-4 and TRBJ1-5; 9 bases map to TRBD1. After removal of 7 bases from V and 9 bases from J, the junction contained 10 bases not matched to a gene. The CDR3 totals 14 residues.

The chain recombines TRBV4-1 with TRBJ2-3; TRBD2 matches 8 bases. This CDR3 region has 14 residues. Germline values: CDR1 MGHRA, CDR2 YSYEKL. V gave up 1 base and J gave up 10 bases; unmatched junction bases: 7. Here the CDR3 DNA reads TGCGCCAGCAGCCAAGCAGACGGGGGGGCCGCGCAGTATTTT. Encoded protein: CASSQADGGAAQYF.

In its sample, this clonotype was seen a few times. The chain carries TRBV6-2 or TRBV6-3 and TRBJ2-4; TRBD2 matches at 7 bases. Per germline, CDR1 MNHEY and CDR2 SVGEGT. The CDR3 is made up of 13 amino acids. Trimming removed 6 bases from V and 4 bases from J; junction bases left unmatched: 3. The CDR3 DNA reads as TGTGCCAGCAGAGTTAGCGGGAAAAACATTCAGTACTTC. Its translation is CASRVSGKNIQYF.

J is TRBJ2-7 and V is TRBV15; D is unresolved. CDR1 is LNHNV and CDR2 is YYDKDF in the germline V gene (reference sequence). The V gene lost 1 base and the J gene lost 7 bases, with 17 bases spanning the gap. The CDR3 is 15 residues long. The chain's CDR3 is CATSRVVSPVSEQYF. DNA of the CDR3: TGTGCCACCAGCAGAGTAGTGAGTCCGGTCTCAGAGCAGTACTTC.

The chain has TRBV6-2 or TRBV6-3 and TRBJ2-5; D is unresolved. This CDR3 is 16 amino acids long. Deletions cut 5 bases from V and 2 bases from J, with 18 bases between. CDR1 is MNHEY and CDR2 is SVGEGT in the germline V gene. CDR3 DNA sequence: TGTGCCAGCAGTCCACGGGTGCAACCATTTCAAGAGACCCAGTACTTC. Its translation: CASSPRVQPFQETQYF.

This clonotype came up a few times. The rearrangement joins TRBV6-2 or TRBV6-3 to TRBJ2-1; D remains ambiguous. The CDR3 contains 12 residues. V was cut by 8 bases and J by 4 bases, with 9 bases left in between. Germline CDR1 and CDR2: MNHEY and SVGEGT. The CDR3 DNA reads TGTGCCAGCCGATCCCCTTACAATGAGCAGTTCTTC. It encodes CASRSPYNEQFF.

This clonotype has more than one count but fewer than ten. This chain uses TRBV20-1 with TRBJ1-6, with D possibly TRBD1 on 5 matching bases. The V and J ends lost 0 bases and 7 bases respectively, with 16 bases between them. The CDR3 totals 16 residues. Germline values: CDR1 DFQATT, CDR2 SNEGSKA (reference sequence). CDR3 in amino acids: CSARESAGDANSPLHF. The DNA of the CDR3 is TGCAGTGCTAGAGAATCTGCGGGGGATGCAAATTCACCCCTCCACTTT.

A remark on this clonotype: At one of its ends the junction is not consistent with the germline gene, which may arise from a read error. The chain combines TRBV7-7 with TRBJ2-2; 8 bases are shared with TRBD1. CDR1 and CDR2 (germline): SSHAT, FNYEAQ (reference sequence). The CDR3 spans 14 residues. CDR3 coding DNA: TGTGCTAGCAGCTTGGACAGGGCGGTCGGGGAGCTGTTTTTT. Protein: CASSLDRAVGELFF.

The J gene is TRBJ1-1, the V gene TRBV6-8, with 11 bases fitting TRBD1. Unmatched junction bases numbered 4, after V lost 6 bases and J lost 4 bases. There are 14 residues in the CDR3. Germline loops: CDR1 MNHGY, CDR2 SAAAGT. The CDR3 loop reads CASRGDRGGTEAFF. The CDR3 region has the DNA TGTGCCAGCAGGGGGGACAGGGGGGGCACTGAAGCTTTCTTT.

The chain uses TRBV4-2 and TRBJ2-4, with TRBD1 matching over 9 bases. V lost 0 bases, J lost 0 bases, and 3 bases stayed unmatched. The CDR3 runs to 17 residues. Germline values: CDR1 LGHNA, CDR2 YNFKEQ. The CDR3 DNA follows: TGTGCCAGCAGCCAAGAGGGGACAGGGATAGCCAAAAACATTCAGTACTTC. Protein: CASSQEGTGIAKNIQYF.

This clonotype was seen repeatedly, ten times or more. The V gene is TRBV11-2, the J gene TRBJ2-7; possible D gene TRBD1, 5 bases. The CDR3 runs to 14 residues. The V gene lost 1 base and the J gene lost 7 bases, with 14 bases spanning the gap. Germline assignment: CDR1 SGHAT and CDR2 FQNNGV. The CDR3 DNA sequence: TGTGCCAGCAGCTTAGCCCAGGGTATGGGGGAGCAGTACTTC. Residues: CASSLAQGMGEQYF.

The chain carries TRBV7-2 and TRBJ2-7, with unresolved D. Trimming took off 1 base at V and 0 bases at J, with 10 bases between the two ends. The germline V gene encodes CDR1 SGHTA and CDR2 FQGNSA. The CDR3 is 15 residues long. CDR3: CASSLDLRSSYEQYF. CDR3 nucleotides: TGTGCCAGCAGCTTAGACTTAAGGAGCTCCTACGAGCAGTACTTC.

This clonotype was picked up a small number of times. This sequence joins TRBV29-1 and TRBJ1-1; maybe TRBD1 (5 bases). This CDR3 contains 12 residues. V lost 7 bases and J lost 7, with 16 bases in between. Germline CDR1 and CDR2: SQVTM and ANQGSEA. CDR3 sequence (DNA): TGCAGCGCCGATCGGGGGACCTTTGAAGCTTTCTTT. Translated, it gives CSADRGTFEAFF.

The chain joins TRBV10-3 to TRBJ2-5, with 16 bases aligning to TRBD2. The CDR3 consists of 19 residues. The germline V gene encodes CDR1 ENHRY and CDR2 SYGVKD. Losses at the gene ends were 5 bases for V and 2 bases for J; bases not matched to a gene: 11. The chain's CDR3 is CAISSGTSGGAAGQETQYF. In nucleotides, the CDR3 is TGTGCCATCAGTTCCGGGACTAGCGGGGGGGCGGCGGGACAAGAGACCCAGTACTTC.